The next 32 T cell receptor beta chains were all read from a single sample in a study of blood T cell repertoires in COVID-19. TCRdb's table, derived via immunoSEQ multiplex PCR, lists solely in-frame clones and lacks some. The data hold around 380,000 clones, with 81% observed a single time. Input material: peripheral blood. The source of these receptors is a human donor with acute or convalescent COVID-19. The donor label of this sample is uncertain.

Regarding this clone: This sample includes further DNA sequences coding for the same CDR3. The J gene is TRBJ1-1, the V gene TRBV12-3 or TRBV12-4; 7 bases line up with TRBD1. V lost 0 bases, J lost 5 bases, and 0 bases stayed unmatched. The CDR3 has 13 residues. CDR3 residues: CASSLARGTEAFF. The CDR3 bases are TGTGCCAGCAGTTTAGCCAGGGGGACTGAAGCTTTCTTT.

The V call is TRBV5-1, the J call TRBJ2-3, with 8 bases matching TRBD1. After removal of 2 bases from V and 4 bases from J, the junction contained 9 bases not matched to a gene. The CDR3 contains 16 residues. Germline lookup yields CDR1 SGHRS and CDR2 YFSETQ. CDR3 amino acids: CASSFGQGSLPDTQYF. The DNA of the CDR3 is TGCGCCAGCAGCTTCGGACAGGGAAGCCTTCCAGATACGCAGTATTTT.

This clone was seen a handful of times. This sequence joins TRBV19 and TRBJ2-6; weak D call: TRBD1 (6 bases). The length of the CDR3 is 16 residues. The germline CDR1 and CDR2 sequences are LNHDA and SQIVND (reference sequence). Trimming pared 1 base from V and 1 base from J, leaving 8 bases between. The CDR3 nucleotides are TGTGCCAGTAGTATAGTGGGGGCATCTGGGGCCAACGTCCTGACTTTC. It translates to CASSIVGASGANVLTF.

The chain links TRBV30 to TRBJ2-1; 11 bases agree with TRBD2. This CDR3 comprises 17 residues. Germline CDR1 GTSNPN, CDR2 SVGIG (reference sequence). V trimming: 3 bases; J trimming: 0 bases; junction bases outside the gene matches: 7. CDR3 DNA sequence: TGTGCCTGGAGGGCTAGCGGGGGGCCAAGCTCCTACAATGAGCAGTTCTTC. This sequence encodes CAWRASGGPSSYNEQFF.

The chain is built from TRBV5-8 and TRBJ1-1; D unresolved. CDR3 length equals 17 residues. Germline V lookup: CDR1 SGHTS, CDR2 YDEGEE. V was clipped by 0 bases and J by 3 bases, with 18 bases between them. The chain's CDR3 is CASSLGASHLSYTEAFF. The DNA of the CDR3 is TGTGCCAGCAGCTTGGGGGCCTCACATCTATCCTACACTGAAGCTTTCTTT.

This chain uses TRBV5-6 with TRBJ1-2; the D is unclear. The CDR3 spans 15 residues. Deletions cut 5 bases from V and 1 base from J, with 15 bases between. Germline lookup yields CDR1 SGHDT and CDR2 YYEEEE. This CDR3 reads CASSKWSLVNYGYTF. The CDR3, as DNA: TGTGCCAGCAGTAAATGGTCGCTAGTTAACTATGGCTACACCTTC. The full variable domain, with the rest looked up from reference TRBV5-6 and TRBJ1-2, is DAGVTQSPTHLIKTRGQQVTLRCSPKSGHDTVSWYQQALGQGPQFIFQYYEEEERQRGNFPDRFSGHQFPNYSSELNVNALLLGDSALYLCASSKWSLVNYGYTFGSGTRLTVV.

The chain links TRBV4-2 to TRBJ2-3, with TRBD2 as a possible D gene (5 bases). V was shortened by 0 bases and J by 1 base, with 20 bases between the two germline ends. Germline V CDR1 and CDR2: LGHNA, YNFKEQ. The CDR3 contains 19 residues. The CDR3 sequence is CASSQDKSARGRGTDTQYF. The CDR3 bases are TGTGCCAGCAGCCAAGATAAAAGCGCCCGGGGAAGGGGCACAGATACGCAGTATTTT.

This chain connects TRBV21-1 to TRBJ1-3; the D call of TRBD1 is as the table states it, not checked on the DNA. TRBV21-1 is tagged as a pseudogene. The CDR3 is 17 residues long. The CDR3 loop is CASIKNGQKLSGNTIYF. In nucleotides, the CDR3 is TGTGCCAGCATCAAGAATGGACAGAAACTCTCTGGAAACACCATATATTTT.

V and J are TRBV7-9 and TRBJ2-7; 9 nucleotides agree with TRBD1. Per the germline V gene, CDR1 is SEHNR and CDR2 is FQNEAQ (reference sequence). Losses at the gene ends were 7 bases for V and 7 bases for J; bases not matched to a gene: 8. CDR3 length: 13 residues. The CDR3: CASIDRGLGEQYF. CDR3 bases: TGTGCCAGCATAGACAGGGGGTTGGGTGAGCAGTACTTC. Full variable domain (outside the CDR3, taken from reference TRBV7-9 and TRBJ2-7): DTGVSQNPRHKITKRGQNVTFRCDPISEHNRLYWYRQTLGQGPEFLTYFQNEAQLEKSRLLSDRFSAERPKGSFSTLEIQRTEQGDSAMYLCASIDRGLGEQYFGPGTRLTVT.

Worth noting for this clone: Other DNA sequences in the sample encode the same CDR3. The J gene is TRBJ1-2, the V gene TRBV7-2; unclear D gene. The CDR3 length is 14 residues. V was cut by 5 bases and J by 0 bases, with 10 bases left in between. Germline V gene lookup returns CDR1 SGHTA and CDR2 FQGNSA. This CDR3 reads CASSPFRANYGYTF. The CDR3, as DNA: TGTGCCAGCAGCCCCTTTCGTGCTAACTATGGCTACACCTTC.

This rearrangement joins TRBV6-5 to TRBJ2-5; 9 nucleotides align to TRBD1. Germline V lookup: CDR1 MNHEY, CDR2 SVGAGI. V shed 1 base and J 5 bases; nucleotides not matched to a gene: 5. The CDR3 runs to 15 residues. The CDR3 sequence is CASSYFEGTGETQYF. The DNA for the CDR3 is TGTGCCAGCAGTTACTTTGAGGGGACAGGGGAGACCCAGTACTTC.

CDR3 loop: CASGDSGGREKLFF. In DNA, the CDR3 is TGTGCCAGCGGGGACTCAGGGGGCCGTGAAAAACTGTTTTTT. V and J are TRBV28 and TRBJ1-4; 8 bases fit TRBD1. V gave up 8 bases and J gave up 7 bases; unmatched junction bases: 9. The CDR3 spans 14 residues. Germline V gives CDR1 MDHEN, CDR2 SYDVKM.

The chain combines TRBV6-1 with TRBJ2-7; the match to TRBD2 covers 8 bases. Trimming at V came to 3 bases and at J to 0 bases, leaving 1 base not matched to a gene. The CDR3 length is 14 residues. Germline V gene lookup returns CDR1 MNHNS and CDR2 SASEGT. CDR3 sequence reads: CASSEAGGSYEQYF. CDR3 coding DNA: TGTGCCAGCAGTGAGGCGGGGGGCTCCTACGAGCAGTACTTC.

The CDR3 is CASSQDREKGRNQPQHF. CDR3 in DNA: TGTGCCAGCAGCCAAGACAGGGAAAAAGGGCGCAATCAGCCCCAGCATTTT. This chain uses TRBV4-2 with TRBJ1-5, with a weak D call TRBD1 (5 bases). Per the germline V gene, CDR1 is LGHNA and CDR2 is YNFKEQ. With 0 bases removed from V and 2 bases from J, the gap between germline ends came to 14 bases. The CDR3 extends over 17 amino acids.

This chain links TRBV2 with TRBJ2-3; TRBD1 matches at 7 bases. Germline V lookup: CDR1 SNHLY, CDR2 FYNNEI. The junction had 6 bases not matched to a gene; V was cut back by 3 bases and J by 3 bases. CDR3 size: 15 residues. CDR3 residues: CASSESQGLTDTQYF. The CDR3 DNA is TGTGCCAGCAGTGAGTCACAGGGGCTGACAGATACGCAGTATTTT.

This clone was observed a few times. CDR3 protein: CASSHTENQPQHF. The CDR3 nucleotides are TGTGCCAGCAGCCACACGGAGAATCAGCCCCAGCATTTT. This chain uses TRBV12-3 or TRBV12-4 with TRBJ1-5; D not resolved. This CDR3 spans 13 amino acids. The ends were cut back, 6 bases at V and 4 bases at J, with 10 bases in the middle.

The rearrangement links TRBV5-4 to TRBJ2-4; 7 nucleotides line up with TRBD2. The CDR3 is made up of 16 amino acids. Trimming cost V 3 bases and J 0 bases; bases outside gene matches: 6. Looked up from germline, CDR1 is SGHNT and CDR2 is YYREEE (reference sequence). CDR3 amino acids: CASSWGTNLAKNIQYF. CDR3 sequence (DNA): TGTGCCAGCAGCTGGGGGACTAACTTAGCCAAAAACATTCAGTACTTC.

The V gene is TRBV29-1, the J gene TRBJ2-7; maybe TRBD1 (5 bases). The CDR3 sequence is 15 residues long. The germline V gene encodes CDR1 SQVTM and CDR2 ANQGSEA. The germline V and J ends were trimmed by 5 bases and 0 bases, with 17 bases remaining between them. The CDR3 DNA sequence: TGCAGCGTTTCCCAGGGTCACACGAGCTCCTACGAGCAGTACTTC. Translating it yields CSVSQGHTSSYEQYF.

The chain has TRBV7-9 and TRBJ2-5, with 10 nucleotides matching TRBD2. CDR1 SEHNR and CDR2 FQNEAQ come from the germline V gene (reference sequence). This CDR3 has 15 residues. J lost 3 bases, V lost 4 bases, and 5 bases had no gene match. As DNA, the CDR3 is TGTGCCAGCAGCTCCTCTAGCGGGGGAAAAGAGACCCAGTACTTC. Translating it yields CASSSSSGGKETQYF.

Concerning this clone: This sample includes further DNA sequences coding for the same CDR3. CDR3 bases: TGTGCCTGGAGTCCGGGATCCTACGAGCAGTACTTC. This gives the protein CAWSPGSYEQYF. The chain combines TRBV30 with TRBJ2-7, with a tentative D call TRBD2 (5 bases). CDR3 size: 12 residues. V was pared by 2 bases and J by 1 base, with 6 bases between. The germline CDR1 and CDR2 sequences are GTSNPN and SVGIG (reference sequence).

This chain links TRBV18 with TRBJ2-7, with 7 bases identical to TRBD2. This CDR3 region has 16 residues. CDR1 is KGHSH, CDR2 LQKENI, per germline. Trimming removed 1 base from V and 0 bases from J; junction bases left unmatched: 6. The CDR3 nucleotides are TGTGCCAGCTCACCACAGTCGGGGGGTAGCTCCTACGAGCAGTACTTC. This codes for CASSPQSGGSSYEQYF.

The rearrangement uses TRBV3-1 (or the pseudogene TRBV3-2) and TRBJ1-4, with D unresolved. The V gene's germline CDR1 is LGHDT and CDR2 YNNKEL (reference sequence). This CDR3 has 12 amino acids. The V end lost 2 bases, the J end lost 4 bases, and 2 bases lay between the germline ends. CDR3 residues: CASSQYNEKLFF. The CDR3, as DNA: TGTGCCAGCAGCCAATATAATGAAAAACTGTTTTTT.

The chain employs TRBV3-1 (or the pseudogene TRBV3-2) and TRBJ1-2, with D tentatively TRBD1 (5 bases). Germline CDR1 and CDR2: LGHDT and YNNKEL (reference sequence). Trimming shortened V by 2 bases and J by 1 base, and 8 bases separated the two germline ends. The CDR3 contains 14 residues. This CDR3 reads CASSQRGLNYGYTF. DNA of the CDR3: TGTGCCAGCAGCCAAAGGGGCCTTAACTATGGCTACACCTTC.

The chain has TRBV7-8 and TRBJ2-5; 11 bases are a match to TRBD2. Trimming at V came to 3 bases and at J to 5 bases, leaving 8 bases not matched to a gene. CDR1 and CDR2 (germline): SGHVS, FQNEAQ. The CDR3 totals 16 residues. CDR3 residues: CASSFAGSGGEETQYF. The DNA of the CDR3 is TGTGCCAGCAGCTTTGCCGGTAGCGGGGGGGAGGAGACCCAGTACTTC.

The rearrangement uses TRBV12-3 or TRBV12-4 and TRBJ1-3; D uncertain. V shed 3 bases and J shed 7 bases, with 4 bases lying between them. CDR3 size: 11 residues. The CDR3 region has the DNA TGTGCCAGCAGTTTTAGTAACACCATATATTTT. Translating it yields CASSFSNTIYF.

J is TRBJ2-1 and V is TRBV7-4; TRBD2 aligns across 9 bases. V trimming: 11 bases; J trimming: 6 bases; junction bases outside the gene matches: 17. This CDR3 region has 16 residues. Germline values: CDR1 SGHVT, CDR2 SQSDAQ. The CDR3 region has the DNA TGTGCCCCAGGGGCGGGAGGGCCAATGGGGGGCAATGAGCAGTTCTTC. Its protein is CAPGAGGPMGGNEQFF.

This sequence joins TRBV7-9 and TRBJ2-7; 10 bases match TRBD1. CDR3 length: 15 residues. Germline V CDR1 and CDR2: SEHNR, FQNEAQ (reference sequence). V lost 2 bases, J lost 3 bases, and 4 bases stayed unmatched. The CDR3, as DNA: TGTGCCAGCAGCTTAAGGGGGACAGGGGACTACGAGCAGTACTTC. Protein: CASSLRGTGDYEQYF.

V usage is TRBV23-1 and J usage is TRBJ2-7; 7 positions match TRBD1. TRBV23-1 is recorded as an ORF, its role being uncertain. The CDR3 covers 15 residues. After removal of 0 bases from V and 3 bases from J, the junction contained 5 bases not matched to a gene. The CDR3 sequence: CASSQSGTVDYEQYF. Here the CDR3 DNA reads TGCGCCAGCAGTCAATCGGGGACAGTCGACTACGAGCAGTACTTC.

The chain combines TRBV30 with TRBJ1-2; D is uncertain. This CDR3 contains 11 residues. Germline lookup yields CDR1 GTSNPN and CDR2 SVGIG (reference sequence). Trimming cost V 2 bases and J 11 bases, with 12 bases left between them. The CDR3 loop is CAWSNVRAYTF. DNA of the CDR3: TGTGCCTGGAGTAATGTGAGGGCATACACCTTC.

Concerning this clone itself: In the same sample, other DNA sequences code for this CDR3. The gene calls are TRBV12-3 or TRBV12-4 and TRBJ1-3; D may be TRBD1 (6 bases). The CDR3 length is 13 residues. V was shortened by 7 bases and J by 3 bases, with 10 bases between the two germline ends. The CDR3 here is CASTLGHGNTIYF. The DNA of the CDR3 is TGTGCCAGCACCCTGGGACATGGAAACACCATATATTTT.

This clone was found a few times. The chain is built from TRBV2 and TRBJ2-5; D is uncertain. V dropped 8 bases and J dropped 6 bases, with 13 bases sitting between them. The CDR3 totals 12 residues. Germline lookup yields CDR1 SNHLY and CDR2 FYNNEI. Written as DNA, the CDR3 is TGTGCCAGCGGGCCAGTCGTGCAGACCCAGTACTTC. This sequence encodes CASGPVVQTQYF.

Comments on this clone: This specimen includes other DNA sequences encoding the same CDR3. CDR3 region: CASSRDRQETQYF. The DNA of the CDR3 is TGTGCCAGCAGCCGGGACAGGCAGGAGACCCAGTACTTC. The chain links TRBV2 to TRBJ2-5, with TRBD1 matching 8 bases. V gave up 6 bases and J gave up 5 bases; unmatched junction bases: 5. Germline V gene sequence: CDR1 SNHLY, CDR2 FYNNEI. The CDR3 spans 13 residues.